This T cell receptor (beta chain) originates from a study of shared clonotypes between healthy human individuals. About the research overall: Per donor, CD8 memory used one plate, CD8 naive used two, CD4 memory used three and CD4 naive used three. Findings and limits, study-wide: Richness estimates generally favored naive over memory subsets. Non-shared clonotypes displayed generation probabilities falling below those of clonotypes present in all four donors.

Note on this clone: Its specificity is not known.

Study donors comprised healthy, HIV-negative adults devoid of recent acute infection or vaccination. From germline, CDR1 is MGHRA and CDR2 YSYEKL. V was shortened by 4 bases and J by 2 bases, with 21 bases between the two germline ends. The CDR3 runs to 17 residues. Repertoires were generated with immunoSEQ multiplex PCR, while TCRdb's copy carries only in-frame clones and drops some. This sample has some 2.3 million clones, with 85% to 95% found just once. This receptor was taken from a man younger than 35 in good health. Some clones in this sample may be carry-over from other donors' samples. Material: naive CD4+ T cells from PBMCs. The subset denotes: CD45RA+ positively selected. The V and J genes are TRBV4-1 and TRBJ2-7; D remains unclear. CDR3 coding DNA: TGCGCCAGCAGCCCAAGGTATATGGGCGCCGACGCCTACGAGCAGTACTTC. Amino acids: CASSPRYMGADAYEQYF.